Listed below are T cell receptor beta chains from one sample, sequenced in a study of blood T cell repertoires in COVID-19. TCRdb's table, derived via immunoSEQ multiplex PCR, lists solely in-frame clones and lacks some. The profile shows some 150,000 clones, roughly 90% of them singletons. The sequencing sample was made of PBMCs or T cells enriched from blood (not recorded which). The source is a woman aged 25 to 45 with acute COVID-19. The CDR3 runs from the conserved cysteine through the conserved F or W. Each record gives: D gene, V gene, J gene, clone size, CDR3 protein, CDR3 DNA. A D gene is named only where the DNA matches it firmly. Only part of the rows carry a size: once, few, many, or a class if the clone is expanded.

>.|TRBV18|TRBJ2-3|.
CASSPLGGLRTDTQYF
TGTGCCAGCTCACCACTAGGGGGTCTCCGCACAGATACGCAGTATTTT
>.|TRBV5-1|TRBJ2-2|.
CASRVVPLSTGELFF
TGCGCCAGCAGAGTTGTCCCTCTGAGCACCGGGGAGCTGTTTTTT
>.|TRBV6-2/TRBV6-3|TRBJ1-1|.
CASTPVGVNTEAFF
TGTGCCAGCACCCCAGTCGGAGTGAACACTGAAGCTTTCTTT
>.|TRBV7-2|TRBJ2-3|.
CASSLGGPGRGTQYF
TGTGCCAGCAGCTTAGGGGGGCCAGGGAGAGGTACGCAGTATTTT
>TRBD2|TRBV6-5|TRBJ2-2|.
CASTVAGGYTGELFF
TGTGCCAGCACCGTGGCGGGAGGGTACACCGGGGAGCTGTTTTTT
>TRBD1|TRBV4-1|TRBJ1-4|.
CASSRAGGEKLFF
TGCGCCAGCAGTCGAGCAGGGGGGGAAAAACTGTTTTTT
>TRBD1|TRBV28|TRBJ1-6|.
CASSGQGYSPLHF
TGTGCCAGCAGTGGACAGGGTTATTCACCCCTCCACTTT
>TRBD2|TRBV27|TRBJ2-5|.
CASSLRLAGETQYF
TGTGCCAGCAGTTTACGACTAGCGGGAGAGACCCAGTACTTC
>.|TRBV28|TRBJ1-1|once
CATRGGVNTEAFF
TGTGCCACCCGTGGGGGGGTGAACACTGAAGCTTTCTTT
>.|TRBV7-8|TRBJ2-5|once
CASSLRGETQYF
TGTGCCAGCAGCTTAAGAGGGGAGACCCAGTACTTC
>.|TRBV4-2|TRBJ2-1|.
CASSQASDFSYNEQFF
TGTGCCAGCAGCCAAGCCTCGGACTTTTCCTACAATGAGCAGTTCTTC
>.|TRBV5-6|TRBJ1-2|.
CASSLPTGTYGYTF
TGTGCCAGCAGCTTGCCAACAGGGACCTATGGCTACACCTTC
>TRBD1|TRBV7-9|TRBJ2-5|.
CASSPEGTGGETQYF
TGTGCCAGCAGCCCAGAAGGGACAGGGGGCGAGACCCAGTACTTC
>.|TRBV6-1|TRBJ1-2|.
CASSENRVYGYTF
TGTGCCAGCAGTGAAAACAGGGTCTATGGCTACACCTTC
>TRBD2|TRBV18|TRBJ2-7|.
CASSPTGLAGGTSYEQYF
TGTGCCAGCTCGCCCACCGGACTAGCGGGAGGCACCTCCTACGAGCAGTACTTC
>TRBD1|TRBV7-9|TRBJ1-5|once
CASSLDRQGAPLEQPQHF
TGTGCCAGCAGCTTAGATCGGCAGGGGGCCCCCTTGGAACAGCCCCAGCATTTT
>.|TRBV19|TRBJ2-3|.
CASTMAGDRDTQYF
TGTGCCAGTACCATGGCAGGGGATCGGGATACGCAGTATTTT
>.|TRBV4-1|TRBJ1-5|.
CASSQDGAGHQPQHF
TGCGCCAGCAGCCAAGATGGAGCAGGGCATCAGCCCCAGCATTTT
>TRBD2|TRBV7-2|TRBJ2-7|.
CASSVGLAGEQYF
TGTGCCAGCAGCGTCGGACTAGCCGGCGAGCAGTACTTC
>.|TRBV7-9|TRBJ1-2|once
CASSLAGDYGYTF
TGTGCCAGCAGCTTAGCAGGGGACTATGGCTACACCTTC
>.|TRBV28|TRBJ1-6|.
CASSLEGGDYNSPLHF
TGTGCCAGCAGCCTCGAGGGGGGGGATTATAATTCACCCCTCCACTTT
>TRBD1|TRBV27|TRBJ2-7|.
CASSLSGQGRYSSEQYF
TGTGCCAGCAGTTTATCGGGACAGGGGCGGTATAGTAGCGAGCAGTACTTC
>TRBD1|TRBV18|TRBJ2-1|.
CASSPPQGAYNEQFF
TGTGCCAGCTCACCACCACAGGGGGCATACAATGAGCAGTTCTTC
>TRBD1|TRBV6-5|TRBJ1-1|.
CASTETGGNTEAFF
TGTGCCAGCACCGAGACAGGGGGTAACACTGAAGCTTTCTTT
>TRBD2|TRBV3-1/TRBV3-2|TRBJ2-2|.
CASSLSGSNTGELFF
TGTGCCAGCAGCCTTAGCGGGTCGAACACCGGGGAGCTGTTTTTT
>TRBD2|TRBV7-2|TRBJ2-1|.
CASSTPGTSEHRTYNEQFF
TGTGCCAGCAGCACGCCCGGGACTAGCGAGCATCGGACCTACAATGAGCAGTTCTTC
>TRBD1|TRBV19|TRBJ1-1|.
CASRWGATGQGMGTEAFF
TGTGCCAGTAGATGGGGGGCAACGGGACAGGGAATGGGCACTGAAGCTTTCTTT
>.|TRBV27|TRBJ1-3|.
CASSLGVPGNTIYF
TGTGCCAGCAGTCTAGGGGTTCCTGGAAACACCATATATTTT
>TRBD2|TRBV7-2|TRBJ2-7|.
CASSLYQSGGLDHEQYF
TGTGCCAGCAGCTTATATCAGTCAGGAGGACTAGACCACGAGCAGTACTTC
>.|TRBV28|TRBJ1-2|once
CASSWAAPGGYGYTF
TGTGCCAGCAGTTGGGCAGCGCCGGGAGGGTATGGCTACACCTTC
>TRBD2|TRBV6-5|TRBJ2-7|.
CASSSPSGSVYF
TGTGCCAGCAGCAGCCCTAGCGGGAGTGTGTACTTC
>.|TRBV10-3|TRBJ2-6|.
CAFLRSGANVLTF
TGTGCCTTCCTCCGCTCTGGGGCCAACGTCCTGACTTTC
>.|TRBV7-2|TRBJ1-1|.
CASSLTIQVGRREAFF
TGTGCCAGCAGCTTGACAATACAGGTCGGAAGAAGGGAAGCTTTCTTT
>.|TRBV18|TRBJ2-1|.
CASSPAGVIAGGEQFF
TGTGCCAGCTCCCCGGCCGGAGTTATAGCCGGGGGTGAGCAGTTCTTC
>TRBD2|TRBV29-1|TRBJ2-1|few
CSAGTSGIFEQFF
TGCAGCGCAGGGACTAGCGGGATTTTTGAGCAGTTCTTC
>.|TRBV7-2|TRBJ1-4|.
CASSFYSSWGEKLFF
TGTGCCAGCAGCTTTTACTCCTCTTGGGGCGAAAAACTGTTTTTT
>TRBD1|TRBV2|TRBJ1-5|.
CASRRDSRRGGPQHF
TGTGCCAGCAGGAGGGACAGTCGGAGGGGCGGACCCCAGCATTTT
>.|TRBV27|TRBJ1-2|.
CASSSTGFNYGYTF
TGTGCCAGCAGTTCCACAGGGTTTAACTATGGCTACACCTTC
>TRBD1|TRBV19|TRBJ1-1|.
CASSATGTGRSEAFF
TGTGCCAGTAGTGCCACAGGGACAGGGAGGAGTGAGGCTTTCTTT
>TRBD1|TRBV28|TRBJ1-5|.
CASSYPLGQGLSQPQHF
TGTGCCAGCAGTTACCCTCTTGGACAGGGGCTGTCGCAGCCCCAGCATTTT
>.|TRBV7-3|TRBJ1-2|few
CASSPDSSYGYTF
TGTGCCAGCAGCCCCGACAGCTCCTATGGCTACACCTTC
>TRBD1|TRBV19|TRBJ2-7|once
CASSIAGTGAYEQYF
TGTGCCAGTAGTATAGCTGGGACAGGGGCCTACGAGCAGTACTTC
>.|TRBV12-3/TRBV12-4|TRBJ1-4|.
CASSLSGGEKLFF
TGTGCCAGCAGTTTGTCAGGTGGTGAAAAACTGTTTTTT
>TRBD1|TRBV27|TRBJ1-5|.
CASRLQGSNQPQHF
TGTGCCAGCAGGTTACAGGGGAGCAATCAGCCCCAGCATTTT
>TRBD1|TRBV5-4|TRBJ2-7|.
CASSYGTGTYEQYF
TGTGCCAGCAGCTACGGGACAGGGACGTACGAGCAGTACTTC
>.|TRBV5-1|TRBJ2-1|.
CASSRQSVGGVDEQFF
TGCGCCAGCAGCCGCCAATCTGTGGGAGGAGTTGATGAGCAGTTCTTC
>.|TRBV2|TRBJ2-3|.
CARQRRDTDTQYF
TGTGCCAGACAAAGGCGGGACACAGATACGCAGTATTTT
>.|TRBV27|TRBJ2-6|.
CASSSRSLGANVLTF
TGTGCCAGCAGTTCCAGAAGTCTTGGGGCCAACGTCCTGACTTTC
>TRBD2|TRBV6-1|TRBJ2-3|.
CASSELKREEWSTDTQYF
TGTGCCAGCAGTGAATTGAAGCGGGAGGAGTGGAGCACAGATACGCAGTATTTT
>TRBD1|TRBV29-1|TRBJ2-7|.
CSVVGTGLYEQYF
TGCAGCGTTGTCGGGACAGGACTGTACGAGCAGTACTTC
>TRBD2|TRBV28|TRBJ2-7|.
CASSSGLAGFDIYSYEQYF
TGTGCCAGCAGTTCAGGACTAGCGGGATTTGACATCTACTCCTACGAGCAGTACTTC
>TRBD2|TRBV4-3|TRBJ2-7|.
CASSQDQDPSGTDYEQYF
TGCGCCAGCAGCCAAGATCAGGATCCTAGCGGGACCGACTACGAGCAGTACTTC
>.|TRBV27|TRBJ1-6|.
CASSGGFGNSPLHF
TGTGCCAGCAGCGGAGGGTTCGGGAATTCACCCCTCCACTTT
>TRBD2|TRBV28|TRBJ2-7|.
CASSSSQSGLAGIQF
TGTGCCAGCAGCTCTTCCCAAAGCGGACTAGCGGGAATCCAATTC
>.|TRBV5-1|TRBJ2-5|.
CASSPQAAPSGETQYF
TGCGCCAGCAGCCCTCAAGCGGCCCCCTCGGGGGAGACCCAGTACTTC
>TRBD1|TRBV5-1|TRBJ2-7|once
CASSPGRGRFTYEQYF
TGCGCCAGCAGCCCAGGAAGGGGGCGCTTCACCTACGAGCAGTACTTC
>.|TRBV19|TRBJ2-2|.
CASRSTGELFF
TGTGCCAGTAGGAGCACCGGGGAGCTGTTTTTT